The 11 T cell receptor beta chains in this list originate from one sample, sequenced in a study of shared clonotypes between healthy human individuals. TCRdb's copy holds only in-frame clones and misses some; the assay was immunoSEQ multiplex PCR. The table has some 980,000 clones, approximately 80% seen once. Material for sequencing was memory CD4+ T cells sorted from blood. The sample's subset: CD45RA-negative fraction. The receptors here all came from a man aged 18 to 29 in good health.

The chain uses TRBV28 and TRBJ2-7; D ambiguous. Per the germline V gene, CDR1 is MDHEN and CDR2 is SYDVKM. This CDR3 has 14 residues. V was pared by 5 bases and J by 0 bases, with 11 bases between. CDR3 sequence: CASSTRVSSYEQYF. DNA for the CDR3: TGTGCCAGCAGTACACGGGTCTCCTCCTACGAGCAGTACTTC.

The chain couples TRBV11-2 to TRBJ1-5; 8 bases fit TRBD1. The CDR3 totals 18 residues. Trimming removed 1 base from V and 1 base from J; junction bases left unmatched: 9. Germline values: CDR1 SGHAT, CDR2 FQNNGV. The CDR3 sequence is CASSLGDRGDPSNQPQHF. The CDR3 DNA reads TGTGCCAGCAGCTTAGGAGACAGGGGAGACCCCAGCAATCAGCCCCAGCATTTT. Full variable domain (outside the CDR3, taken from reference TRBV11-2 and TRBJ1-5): EAGVAQSPRYKIIEKRQSVAFWCNPISGHATLYWYQQILGQGPKLLIQFQNNGVVDDSQLPKDRFSAERLKGVDSTLKIQPAKLEDSAVYLCASSLGDRGDPSNQPQHFGDGTRLSIL.

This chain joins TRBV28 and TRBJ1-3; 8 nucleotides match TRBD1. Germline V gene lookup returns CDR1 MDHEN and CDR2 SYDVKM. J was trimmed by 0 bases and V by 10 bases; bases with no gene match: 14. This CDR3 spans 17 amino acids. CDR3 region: CATRTGQNTNSGNTIYF. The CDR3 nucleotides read TGTGCCACCCGGACAGGGCAAAACACCAACTCTGGAAACACCATATATTTT.

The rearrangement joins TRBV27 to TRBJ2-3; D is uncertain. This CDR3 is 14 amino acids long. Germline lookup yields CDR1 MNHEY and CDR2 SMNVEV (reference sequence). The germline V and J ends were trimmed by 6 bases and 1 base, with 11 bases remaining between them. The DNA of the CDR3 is TGTGCCAGCAGGAAGACACTTCGCACAGATACGCAGTATTTT. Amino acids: CASRKTLRTDTQYF.

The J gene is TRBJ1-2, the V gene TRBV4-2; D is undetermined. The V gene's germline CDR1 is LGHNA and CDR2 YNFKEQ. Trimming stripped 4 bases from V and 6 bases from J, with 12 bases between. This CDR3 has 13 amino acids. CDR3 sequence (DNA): TGTGCCAGCAGCCCCGACGGAAGGGATGGCTACACCTTC. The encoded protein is CASSPDGRDGYTF.

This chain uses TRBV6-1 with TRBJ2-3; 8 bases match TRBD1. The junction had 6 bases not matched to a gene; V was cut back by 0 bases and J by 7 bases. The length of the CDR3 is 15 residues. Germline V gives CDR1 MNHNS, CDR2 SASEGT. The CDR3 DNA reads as TGTGCCAGCAGTGAAGCTCCAGGGGGCGGAAATACGCAGTATTTT. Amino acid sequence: CASSEAPGGGNTQYF.

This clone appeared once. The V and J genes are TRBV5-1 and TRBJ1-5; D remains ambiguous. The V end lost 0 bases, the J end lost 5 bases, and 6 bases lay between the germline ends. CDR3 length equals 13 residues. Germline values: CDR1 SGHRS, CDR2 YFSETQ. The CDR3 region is CASSLATDQPQHF. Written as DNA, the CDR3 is TGCGCCAGCAGCTTGGCGACGGATCAGCCCCAGCATTTT.

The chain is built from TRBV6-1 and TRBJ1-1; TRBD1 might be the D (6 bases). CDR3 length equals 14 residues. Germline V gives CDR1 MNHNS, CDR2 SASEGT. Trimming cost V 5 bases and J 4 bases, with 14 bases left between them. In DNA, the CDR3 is TGTGCCAGCAGTAACCACAGGGACGCCACTGAAGCTTTCTTT. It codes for CASSNHRDATEAFF.

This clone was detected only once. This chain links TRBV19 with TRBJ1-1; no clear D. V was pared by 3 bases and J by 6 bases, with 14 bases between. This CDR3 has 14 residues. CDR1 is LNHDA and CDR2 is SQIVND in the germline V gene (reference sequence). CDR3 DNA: TGTGCCAGTAGTATCAGGACGGCGGCTCCTGAAGCTTTCTTT. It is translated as CASSIRTAAPEAFF.

The CDR3 bases are TGTGCCAGCAGAGCCAACGTGGGGGGCGCACGATCCTACGAGCAGTACTTC. Amino acids: CASRANVGGARSYEQYF. The chain links TRBV2 to TRBJ2-7, with D perhaps given as TRBD1 or TRBD2 (6 bases each). Germline V gene data show CDR1 as SNHLY and CDR2 as FYNNEI. The germline V and J ends were trimmed by 6 bases and 1 base, with 22 bases remaining between them. The CDR3 runs 17 residues.

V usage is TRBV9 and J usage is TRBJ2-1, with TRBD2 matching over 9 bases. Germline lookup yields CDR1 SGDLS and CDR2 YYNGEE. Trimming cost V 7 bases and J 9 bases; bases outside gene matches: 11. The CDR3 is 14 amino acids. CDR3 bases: TGTGCCAGCGAGTCATCCGGGACTAGCAGTGAGCAGTTCTTC. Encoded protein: CASESSGTSSEQFF. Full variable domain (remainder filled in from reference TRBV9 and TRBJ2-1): DSGVTQTPKHLITATGQRVTLRCSPRSGDLSVYWYQQSLDQGLQFLIQYYNGEERAKGNILERFSAQQFPDLHSELNLSSLELGDSALYFCASESSGTSSEQFFGPGTRLTVL.